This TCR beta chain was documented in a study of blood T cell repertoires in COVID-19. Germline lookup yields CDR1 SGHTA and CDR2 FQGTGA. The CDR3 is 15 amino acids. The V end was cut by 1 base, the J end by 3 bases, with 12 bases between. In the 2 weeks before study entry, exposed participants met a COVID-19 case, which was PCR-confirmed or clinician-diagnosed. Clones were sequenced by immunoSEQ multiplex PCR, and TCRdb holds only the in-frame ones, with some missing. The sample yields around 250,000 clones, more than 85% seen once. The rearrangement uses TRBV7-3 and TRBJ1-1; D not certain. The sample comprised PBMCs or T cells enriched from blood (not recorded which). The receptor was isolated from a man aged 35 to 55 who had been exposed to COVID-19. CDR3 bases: TGTGCCAGCAGCTTAATCTGCTCGCGCGACACTGAAGCTTTCTTT. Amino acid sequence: CASSLICSRDTEAFF.